A single sample is the source of the 5 T cell receptor beta chains below, sequenced in a study of cytomegalovirus exposure and HLA in healthy donors. PCR involved 60 Vbeta and 13 Jbeta primers. Using immunoSEQ multiplex PCR, the repertoire was profiled, and TCRdb retains in-frame clones only, with some absent. The table records roughly 20,000 clones, about 80% of them present only once. The sequencing sample was made of PBMCs. The receptors were sampled from a human donor in good health.

CDR3 region: CASSYSTGPNEKLFF. CDR3 bases: TGTGCCAGCAGTTACTCGACAGGGCCCAATGAAAAACTGTTTTTT. V usage is TRBV6-5 and J usage is TRBJ1-4, with TRBD1 identical over 7 bases. Germline loops: CDR1 MNHEY, CDR2 SVGAGI. V lost 0 bases and J lost 5; bases outside the gene matches: 3. CDR3 length: 15 residues.

CDR3 bases: TGTGCCAGCAGCGTGACGGGTTCACCCCTCCACTTT. It is translated as CASSVTGSPLHF. The chain links TRBV2 to TRBJ1-6; D gene unclear. The CDR3 loop spans 12 amino acids. Germline V gene lookup returns CDR1 SNHLY and CDR2 FYNNEI. Trimming cost V 6 bases and J 9 bases, with 9 bases left between them.

V gene TRBV6-5 combines with J gene TRBJ2-1; 7 nucleotides match TRBD2. J lost 4 bases, V lost 7 bases, and 7 bases had no gene match. CDR3 length: 14 amino acids. Germline loops: CDR1 MNHEY, CDR2 SVGAGI. The CDR3 reads CASTAGDRYNEQFF. In DNA form, the CDR3 reads TGTGCCAGCACCGCGGGGGACCGATACAATGAGCAGTTCTTC.

The CDR3 DNA is TGTGCCAGCAGTTTATCGGGACAATCGGGGACCCAGTACTTC. Protein product: CASSLSGQSGTQYF. This chain links TRBV27 with TRBJ2-5; maybe TRBD1 (6 bases). Germline V gives CDR1 MNHEY, CDR2 SMNVEV (reference sequence). Trimming stripped 0 bases from V and 7 bases from J, with 12 bases between. This CDR3 has 14 amino acids.

In the case of this clone: The limits of the CDR3 on the DNA are not certain, so only TCRdb's listed CDR3 is given. The CDR3 sequence: CASTSGQGHGYTF. The V call is TRBV19, the J call TRBJ1-2; the table gives TRBD1 as D, unverified against the DNA. The germline gives CDR1 LNHDA, CDR2 SQIVND (reference sequence). A total of 13 residues make up the CDR3, ends included.